The 9 T cell receptor beta chains below were found in one sample sequenced in a study of blood T cell repertoires in COVID-19. TCRdb's copy holds only in-frame clones and misses some; the assay was immunoSEQ multiplex PCR. There are about 130,000 clones in the sample; around 89% occur only once, and roughly 18% lies in the top ten. What was sequenced was peripheral blood. These receptors all stem from a man aged 45 to 65 with active or convalescent COVID-19.

The V and J genes are TRBV19 and TRBJ1-1; TRBD1 might be the D (6 bases). Trimming left V 7 bases short and J 8 bases short, with 17 bases between. The CDR3 sequence is 13 residues long. Germline values: CDR1 LNHDA, CDR2 SQIVND (reference sequence). The CDR3 bases are TGTGCCAGTAAAGGGGGAGGGACGCGGGAAGCTTTCTTT. The encoded protein is CASKGGGTREAFF.

The chain links TRBV7-9 to TRBJ2-2; 10 bases fit TRBD2. V was pared by 2 bases and J by 6 bases, with 9 bases of the junction left unmatched. Germline V lookup: CDR1 SEHNR, CDR2 FQNEAQ (reference sequence). The CDR3 runs 17 residues. CDR3 sequence reads: CASSLPDESGRAGELFF. The CDR3 nucleotides read TGTGCCAGCAGCTTACCAGATGAGAGCGGGAGGGCCGGGGAGCTGTTTTTT. Full variable domain (outside the CDR3, taken from reference TRBV7-9 and TRBJ2-2): DTGVSQNPRHKITKRGQNVTFRCDPISEHNRLYWYRQTLGQGPEFLTYFQNEAQLEKSRLLSDRFSAERPKGSFSTLEIQRTEQGDSAMYLCASSLPDESGRAGELFFGEGSRLTVL.

The chain is built from TRBV19 and TRBJ2-2; D is unresolved. The CDR3 spans 14 residues. The germline V gene has CDR1 LNHDA and CDR2 SQIVND (reference sequence). Trimming took off 8 bases at V and 4 bases at J, with 14 bases between the two ends. Here the CDR3 DNA reads TGTGCCAGTTCCCTCCAGACACCCACCGGGGAGCTGTTTTTT. Amino acid sequence: CASSLQTPTGELFF. Full variable domain (missing parts from reference TRBV19 and TRBJ2-2): DGGITQSPKYLFRKEGQNVTLSCEQNLNHDAMYWYRQDPGQGLRLIYYSQIVNDFQKGDIAEGYSVSREKKESFPLTVTSAQKNPTAFYLCASSLQTPTGELFFGEGSRLTVL.

V usage is TRBV12-3 or TRBV12-4 and J usage is TRBJ2-7, with TRBD2 as a possible D gene (5 bases). Trimming stripped 6 bases from V and 7 bases from J, with 16 bases between. The CDR3 has 13 residues. The CDR3 reads CASSSRTRGEQYF. The CDR3 nucleotides are TGTGCCAGCAGCTCACGGACCCGGGGTGAGCAGTACTTC.

The genes are TRBV24-1 and TRBJ2-2; TRBD1 matches at 9 bases. Looked up from germline, CDR1 is KGHDR and CDR2 is SFDVKD. The CDR3 totals 17 residues. Trimming at V came to 4 bases and at J to 5 bases, leaving 10 bases not matched to a gene. Here the CDR3 reads CATSDPPMTGGTGELFF. In nucleotides, the CDR3 is TGTGCCACCAGTGACCCACCAATGACAGGGGGAACCGGGGAGCTGTTTTTT.

V usage is TRBV10-3 and J usage is TRBJ1-1; D is possibly TRBD1 (5 bases). The V end lost 2 bases, the J end lost 2 bases, and 12 bases lay between the germline ends. There are 15 residues in the CDR3. Germline values: CDR1 ENHRY, CDR2 SYGVKD. CDR3 amino acids: CAISEKDGQNTEAFF. For the CDR3, the DNA is TGTGCCATCAGTGAGAAGGACGGACAAAACACTGAAGCTTTCTTT.

This chain joins TRBV5-6 and TRBJ2-1; D is undetermined. This CDR3 region has 16 residues. V was clipped by 4 bases and J by 0 bases, with 14 bases between them. Germline V CDR1 and CDR2: SGHDT, YYEEEE. For the CDR3, the DNA is TGTGCCAGCAGCAGTAGCTGGCCCAGCTCCTACAATGAGCAGTTCTTC. It encodes CASSSSWPSSYNEQFF.

Only a few counts were recorded for this clone. The CDR3 DNA follows: TGCGCCAGTGCAAGGCGGGAGGGCCCCTACGAGCAGTACTTC. Protein sequence: CASARREGPYEQYF. The chain employs TRBV5-1 and TRBJ2-7, with 9 bases identical to TRBD2. V lost 8 bases and J lost 2; bases outside the gene matches: 8. The germline gives CDR1 SGHRS, CDR2 YFSETQ. The CDR3 runs to 14 residues.

This clone was observed a single time. The chain carries TRBV4-3 and TRBJ2-1, with D tentatively TRBD2 (6 bases). V was cut by 4 bases and J by 15 bases, with 16 bases left in between. CDR3 length: 12 amino acids. Per the germline V gene, CDR1 is LGHNA and CDR2 is YSLEER. Written as DNA, the CDR3 is TGCGCCAGCAGCCCCGGGAGCCAGCCCCCGTTCTTC. This translates into CASSPGSQPPFF.